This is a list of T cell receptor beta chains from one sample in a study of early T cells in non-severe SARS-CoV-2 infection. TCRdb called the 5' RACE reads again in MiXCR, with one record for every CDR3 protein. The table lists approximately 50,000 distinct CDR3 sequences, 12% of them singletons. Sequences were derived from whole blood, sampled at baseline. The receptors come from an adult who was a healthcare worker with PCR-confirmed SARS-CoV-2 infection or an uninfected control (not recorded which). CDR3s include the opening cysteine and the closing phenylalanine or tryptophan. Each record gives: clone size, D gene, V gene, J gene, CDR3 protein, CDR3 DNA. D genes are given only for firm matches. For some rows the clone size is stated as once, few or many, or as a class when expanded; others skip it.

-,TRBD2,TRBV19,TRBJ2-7,CASSSAGVSSYEQYF,TGTGCCAGTAGTTCCGCGGGGGTGAGCTCCTACGAGCAGTACTTC
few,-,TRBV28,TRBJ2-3,CASRTTTREDTQYF,TGTGCCAGCAGGACCACCACAAGGGAGGATACGCAGTATTTT
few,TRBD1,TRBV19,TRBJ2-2,CASSTGQGGGELFF,TGTGCCAGTAGTACCGGACAGGGCGGCGGGGAGCTGTTTTTT
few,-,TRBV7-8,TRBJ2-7,CASSLSRGTYEQYF,TGTGCCAGCAGCTTATCCAGGGGAACCTACGAGCAGTACTTC
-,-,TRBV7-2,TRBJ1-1,CASSLVGVAFF,TGTGCCAGCAGCTTAGTCGGCGTAGCTTTCTTT
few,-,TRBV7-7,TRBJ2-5,CASSPTGREQETQYF,TGTGCCAGCAGCCCGACGGGGCGGGAACAAGAGACCCAGTACTTC
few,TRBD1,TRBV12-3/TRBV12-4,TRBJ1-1,CASKQQGVNTEAFF,TGTGCCAGCAAACAACAGGGGGTGAACACTGAAGCTTTCTTT
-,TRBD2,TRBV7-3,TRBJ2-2,CASSSSGSGTGELFF,TGTGCCAGCAGCTCTAGCGGGAGTGGAACCGGGGAGCTGTTTTTT
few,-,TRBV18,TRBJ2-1,CASSGPKTRFF,TGTGCCAGCTCCGGGCCTAAAACTCGGTTCTTC
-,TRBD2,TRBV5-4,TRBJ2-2,CAFSGSTSVTGELFF,TGTGCCTTTAGCGGGAGCACGTCTGTTACCGGGGAGCTGTTTTTT
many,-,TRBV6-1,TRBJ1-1,CASTGGVTEAFF,TGTGCCAGCACGGGGGGGGTGACTGAAGCTTTCTTT
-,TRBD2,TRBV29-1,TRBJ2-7,CSVVPSGGFYEQYF,TGCAGCGTTGTCCCGTCGGGGGGATTCTACGAGCAGTACTTC
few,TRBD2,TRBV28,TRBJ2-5,CASSSRTSGRKEETQYF,TGTGCCAGCAGTTCCCGGACTAGCGGGAGGAAGGAAGAGACCCAGTACTTC
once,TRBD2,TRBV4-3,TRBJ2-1,CASSQDAGGRVNEQFF,TGCGCCAGCAGCCAAGATGCAGGCGGGAGGGTTAATGAGCAGTTCTTC
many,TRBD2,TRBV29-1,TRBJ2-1,CSVSGLAGAGSYNEQFF,TGCAGCGTCTCGGGACTAGCGGGAGCGGGCTCCTACAATGAGCAGTTCTTC
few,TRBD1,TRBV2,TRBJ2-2,CASSLDRRTGELFF,TGTGCCAGCAGTTTGGACAGGAGGACCGGGGAGCTGTTTTTT
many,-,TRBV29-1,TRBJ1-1,CSVEYVEEMNTEAFF,TGCAGCGTTGAATACGTGGAGGAAATGAACACTGAAGCTTTCTTT
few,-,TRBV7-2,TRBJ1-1,CASSLAVGTHEAFF,TGTGCCAGCAGCTTAGCTGTCGGGACACATGAAGCTTTCTTT
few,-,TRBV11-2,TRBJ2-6,CASSSTGRILGANVLTF,TGTGCCAGCAGCTCCACAGGCAGGATACTCGGGGCCAACGTCCTGACTTTC
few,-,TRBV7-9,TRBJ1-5,CASSSGRVGWNQPQHF,TGTGCCAGCAGCTCCGGCAGGGTGGGATGGAATCAGCCCCAGCATTTT
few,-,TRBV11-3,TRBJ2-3,CASSLGETSTDTQYF,TGTGCCAGCAGCTTAGGCGAAACTAGCACAGATACGCAGTATTTT
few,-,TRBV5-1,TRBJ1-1,CASSLGENTEAFF,TGCGCCAGCAGCTTGGGAGAGAACACTGAAGCTTTCTTT
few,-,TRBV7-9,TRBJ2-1,CASRYGTYNEQFF,TGTGCCAGCAGGTATGGGACCTACAATGAGCAGTTCTTC
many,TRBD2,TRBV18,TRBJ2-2,CASSPPSGDLTGELFF,TGTGCCAGCTCACCACCGAGCGGGGATCTAACCGGGGAGCTGTTTTTT
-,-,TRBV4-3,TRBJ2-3,CASSQDLAARRTDTQYF,TGCGCCAGCAGCCAAGATTTAGCGGCCAGACGAACAGATACGCAGTATTTT
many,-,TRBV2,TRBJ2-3,CARGLMDSTDTQYF,TGTGCCAGGGGGTTAATGGATAGCACAGATACGCAGTATTTT
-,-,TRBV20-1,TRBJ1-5,CSAREGNLNQPQHF,TGCAGTGCTAGAGAGGGGAATCTCAATCAGCCCCAGCATTTT
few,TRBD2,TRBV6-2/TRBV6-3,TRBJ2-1,CASSYISGSYFNEQFF,TGTGCCAGCAGTTACATTAGCGGGAGTTATTTCAATGAGCAGTTCTTC
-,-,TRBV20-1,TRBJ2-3,CSARDPLALPTDTQYF,TGCAGTGCTAGAGACCCCCTAGCGCTTCCCACAGATACGCAGTATTTT
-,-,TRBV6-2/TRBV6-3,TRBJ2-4,CASIPAAGGSEAKNIQYF,TGTGCCAGCATCCCCGCCGCGGGTGGGAGTGAGGCCAAAAACATTCAGTACTTC
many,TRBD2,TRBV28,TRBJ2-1,CASSFAGGRVSYNEQFF,TGTGCCAGCAGTTTTGCGGGCGGGAGGGTCTCCTACAATGAGCAGTTCTTC
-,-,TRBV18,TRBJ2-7,CASSLSAPTSSDEQYF,TGTGCCAGCTCACTTTCCGCCCCTACATCGTCCGACGAGCAGTACTTC
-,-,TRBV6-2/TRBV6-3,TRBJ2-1,CASAQRAYNEQFF,TGTGCCAGCGCACAGCGGGCCTACAATGAGCAGTTCTTC
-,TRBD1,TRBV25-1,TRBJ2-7,CASSNAGTGNYEQYF,TGTGCCAGCAGTAACGCCGGGACAGGGAACTACGAGCAGTACTTC
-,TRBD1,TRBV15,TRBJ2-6,CATTTGQASGANVLTF,TGTGCCACCACTACGGGACAGGCCTCTGGGGCCAACGTCCTGACTTTC
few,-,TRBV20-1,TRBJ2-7,CSARPSLNLYEQYF,TGCAGTGCTAGACCGTCCCTAAACCTCTACGAGCAGTACTTC
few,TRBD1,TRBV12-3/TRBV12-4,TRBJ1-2,CASSSQGDGYTF,TGTGCCAGCAGTTCTCAGGGGGATGGCTACACCTTC
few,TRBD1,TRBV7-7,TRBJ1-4,CASSKTGVVGEKLFF,TGTGCCAGCAGCAAAACAGGGGTGGTGGGTGAAAAACTGTTTTTT
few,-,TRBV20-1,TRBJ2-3,CSARLAEKGTDTQYF,TGCAGTGCTAGATTAGCGGAGAAGGGGACAGATACGCAGTATTTT
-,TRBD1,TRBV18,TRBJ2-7,CASSPGTGGNEQYF,TGTGCCAGCTCACCAGGGACAGGGGGCAACGAGCAGTACTTC
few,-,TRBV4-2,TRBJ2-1,CASSQEGDQESYNEQFF,TGTGCCAGCAGCCAAGAAGGAGACCAAGAGTCCTACAATGAGCAGTTCTTC
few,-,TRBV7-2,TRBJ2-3,CASSPDSGLSTDTQYF,TGTGCCAGCAGCCCTGACTCGGGCCTTAGCACAGATACGCAGTATTTT
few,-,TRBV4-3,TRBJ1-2,CASSQDRPGPDGYTF,TGCGCCAGCAGCCAAGATAGGCCGGGGCCGGATGGCTACACCTTC
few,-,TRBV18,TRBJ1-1,CASSPSRSEAFF,TGTGCCAGCTCACCCTCGCGATCCGAAGCTTTCTTT
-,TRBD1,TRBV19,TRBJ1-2,CASSPKLPGQLDFYGYTF,TGTGCCAGTAGCCCGAAACTACCGGGACAGTTGGATTTCTATGGCTACACCTTC
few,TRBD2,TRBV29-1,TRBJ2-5,CSVGLAAAETQYF,TGCAGCGTAGGGCTAGCGGCAGCGGAGACCCAGTACTTC
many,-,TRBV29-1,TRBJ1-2,CSVDPGHYGYTF,TGCAGCGTTGACCCAGGGCACTATGGCTACACCTTC
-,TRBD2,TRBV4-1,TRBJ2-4,CASSRGLAGGVAKNIQYF,TGCGCCAGCAGCCGAGGACTAGCGGGAGGGGTGGCCAAAAACATTCAGTACTTC
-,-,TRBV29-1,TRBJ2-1,CSVSDSFSYNEQFF,TGCAGCGTTTCGGACAGTTTCTCCTACAATGAGCAGTTCTTC
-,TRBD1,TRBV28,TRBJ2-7,CASSFWGQGGPYEQYF,TGTGCCAGCAGTTTCTGGGGACAGGGGGGTCCCTACGAGCAGTACTTC
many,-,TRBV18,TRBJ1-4,CASSPFGQLNEKLFF,TGTGCCAGCTCACCGTTCGGACAGCTGAATGAAAAACTGTTTTTT
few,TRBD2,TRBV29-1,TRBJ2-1,CSVPSGRFYNEQFF,TGCAGCGTCCCTAGCGGGAGGTTTTACAATGAGCAGTTCTTC
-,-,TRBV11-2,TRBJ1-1,CASSLEWATEAFF,TGTGCCAGCAGCTTAGAGTGGGCCACTGAAGCTTTCTTT